One sample yielded the 18 T cell receptor beta chains listed below, sequenced in a study of cytomegalovirus exposure and HLA in healthy donors. The PCR had 60 Vbeta and 13 Jbeta primers. Using immunoSEQ multiplex PCR, the repertoire was profiled, and TCRdb retains in-frame clones only, with some absent. The table lists 150,000 or so clones, about three quarters of them singletons, with around 0.96% in the top ten. Material: PBMCs. These receptors were taken from a woman aged 50 to 65 in good health and CMV-seropositive.

The V and J genes are TRBV6-1 and TRBJ1-2; weak D call: TRBD1 (5 bases). Per germline, CDR1 MNHNS and CDR2 SASEGT. The CDR3 loop spans 16 amino acids. The germline V and J ends were trimmed by 4 bases and 0 bases, with 15 bases remaining between them. CDR3 loop: CASSGTQLTANYGYTF. The CDR3 DNA reads TGTGCCAGCAGTGGGACACAGTTGACAGCTAACTATGGCTACACCTTC.

The chain employs TRBV15 and TRBJ2-5; no definite D call. The V gene's germline CDR1 is LNHNV and CDR2 YYDKDF (reference sequence). The CDR3 sequence is 15 residues long. The germline V and J ends were trimmed by 0 bases and 5 bases, with 13 bases remaining between them. The CDR3, as DNA: TGTGCCACCAGCAGAGAAAAATTACAAATGGAGACCCAGTACTTC. Amino acid sequence: CATSREKLQMETQYF.

This chain joins TRBV6-1 and TRBJ2-5; D is possibly TRBD2 (5 bases). The CDR3 covers 13 residues. The V gene's germline CDR1 is MNHNS and CDR2 SASEGT. V was shortened by 1 base and J by 7 bases, with 10 bases between the two germline ends. DNA for the CDR3: TGTGCCAGCAGTGAAGGGGCGGGTGGGACCCAGTACTTC. It encodes CASSEGAGGTQYF.

The CDR3 region is CASSQAGDTDTQYF. In DNA, the CDR3 is TGTGCCAGCAGCCAAGCGGGAGACACAGATACGCAGTATTTT. The chain combines TRBV4-2 with TRBJ2-3; D may be TRBD2 (6 bases). Per the germline V gene, CDR1 is LGHNA and CDR2 is YNFKEQ. This CDR3 spans 14 amino acids. The ends were cut back, 1 base at V and 2 bases at J, with 7 bases in the middle.

The rearrangement uses TRBV19 and TRBJ2-1, with TRBD2 matching 9 bases. V lost 6 bases, J lost 8 bases, and 11 bases stayed unmatched. Looked up from germline, CDR1 is LNHDA and CDR2 is SQIVND (reference sequence). CDR3 length: 15 residues. In DNA form, the CDR3 reads TGTGCCAGTAGGATCGCGGCTAGCGGGATCTATGAGCAGTTCTTC. It specifies CASRIAASGIYEQFF.

This chain joins TRBV5-4 and TRBJ1-4, with 9 bases lining up with TRBD1. Germline V lookup: CDR1 SGHNT, CDR2 YYREEE (reference sequence). Losses at the gene ends were 3 bases for V and 8 bases for J; bases not matched to a gene: 8. CDR3 length: 15 residues. The CDR3 sequence is CASSSKTGGEEKLFF. In DNA, the CDR3 is TGTGCCAGCAGCTCCAAGACAGGGGGTGAGGAAAAACTGTTTTTT. Complete variable domain (other parts from reference TRBV5-4 and TRBJ1-4): ETGVTQSPTHLIKTRGQQVTLRCSSQSGHNTVSWYQQALGQGPQFIFQYYREEENGRGNFPPRFSGLQFPNYSSELNVNALELDDSALYLCASSSKTGGEEKLFFGSGTQLSVL.

This chain links TRBV6-5 with TRBJ2-1; perhaps TRBD2 as D (7 bases). CDR1 is MNHEY, CDR2 SVGAGI, per germline. The CDR3 extends over 15 amino acids. The ends were cut back, 5 bases at V and 2 bases at J, with 13 bases in the middle. The CDR3 sequence: CASSRRGGTYNEQFF. The CDR3 region has the DNA TGTGCCAGCAGTCGAAGGGGGGGCACCTACAATGAGCAGTTCTTC.

The V call is TRBV9, the J call TRBJ1-3, with a tentative D call TRBD1 (6 bases). This CDR3 has 16 amino acids. Germline-derived CDR1 and CDR2 are SGDLS and YYNGEE. V gave up 3 bases and J gave up 9 bases, with 22 bases separating them. The CDR3: CASSGSGAGDGATIYF. The CDR3 nucleotides are TGTGCCAGCAGCGGATCGGGGGCGGGGGACGGCGCCACCATATATTTT.

This clone was detected only once. The chain uses TRBV6-1 and TRBJ2-6; D is ambiguous. The CDR3 length is 17 residues. Germline values: CDR1 MNHNS, CDR2 SASEGT. Trimming removed 3 bases from V and 1 base from J, with 13 bases in between. CDR3 in DNA: TGTGCCAGCAGTGAGCTAACCTTGACATCTGGGGCCAACGTCCTGACTTTC. Translating gives CASSELTLTSGANVLTF.

The V call is TRBV30, the J call TRBJ1-2, with TRBD1 identical over 8 bases. Germline trimming cut 3 bases from V and 7 bases from J; bases unmatched to any gene: 4. Germline-derived CDR1 and CDR2 are GTSNPN and SVGIG (reference sequence). CDR3 length: 12 amino acids. CDR3 residues: CAWRDRVGGYTF. The CDR3 DNA is TGTGCCTGGAGGGACAGGGTCGGTGGCTACACCTTC.

This chain joins TRBV5-4 and TRBJ2-1, with 8 bases lining up with TRBD2. This CDR3 has 16 amino acids. After removal of 2 bases from V and 5 bases from J, the junction contained 9 bases not matched to a gene. Germline V CDR1 and CDR2: SGHNT, YYREEE (reference sequence). This CDR3 reads CASSFGPRAGDNEQFF. As DNA, the CDR3 is TGTGCCAGCAGCTTCGGGCCCCGAGCGGGGGACAATGAGCAGTTCTTC.

The chain has TRBV19 and TRBJ2-2, with 13 positions matching TRBD2. The germline CDR1 and CDR2 sequences are LNHDA and SQIVND (reference sequence). The CDR3 runs 14 residues. V lost 8 bases and J lost 6; bases outside the gene matches: 3. As DNA, the CDR3 is TGTGCCAGTTCACTAGCGGGGGGGCCCGGGGAGCTGTTTTTT. This translates into CASSLAGGPGELFF.

This clone was detected only a few times. The rearrangement joins TRBV11-2 to TRBJ2-7; TRBD1 might be the D (6 bases). The V end lost 7 bases, the J end lost 4 bases, and 20 bases lay between the germline ends. The CDR3 extends over 15 amino acids. CDR1 and CDR2 from the germline V gene are SGHAT and FQNNGV. CDR3 in amino acids: CASTLYGRGTYEQYF. In nucleotides, the CDR3 is TGTGCCAGCACGTTGTATGGCAGGGGAACGTACGAGCAGTACTTC.

The chain's CDR3 is CASSLWAGLADPSTDTQYF. CDR3 nucleotides: TGTGCCAGCAGCTTATGGGCGGGACTAGCGGACCCTAGCACAGATACGCAGTATTTT. The rearrangement uses TRBV7-8 and TRBJ2-3, with 11 bases lining up with TRBD2. The CDR3 length is 19 residues. Germline V CDR1 and CDR2: SGHVS, FQNEAQ. V lost 2 bases, J lost 0 bases, and 10 bases stayed unmatched.

The rearrangement links TRBV29-1 to TRBJ2-3, with TRBD2 identical over 11 bases. Germline lookup yields CDR1 SQVTM and CDR2 ANQGSEA. V lost 6 bases, J lost 6 bases, and 5 bases stayed unmatched. The CDR3 has 13 amino acids. This CDR3 reads CSVLAGGRDTQYF. CDR3 sequence (DNA): TGCAGCGTATTAGCGGGAGGGAGGGATACGCAGTATTTT.

This chain uses TRBV2 with TRBJ2-7, with a weak D call TRBD1 (6 bases). Germline V CDR1 and CDR2: SNHLY, FYNNEI. Trimming took 5 bases from V and 6 from J, leaving 26 bases between them. The CDR3 contains 17 residues. This chain's CDR3 is CASSYMGATTHPGEQYF. CDR3 bases: TGTGCCAGCAGTTACATGGGGGCTACAACTCATCCGGGCGAGCAGTACTTC. Combining the CDR3 with reference TRBV2 and TRBJ2-7 gives the whole variable domain EPEVTQTPSHQVTQMGQEVILRCVPISNHLYFYWYRQILGQKVEFLVSFYNNEISEKSEIFDDQFSVERPDGSNFTLKIRSTKLEDSAMYFCASSYMGATTHPGEQYFGPGTRLTVT.

V is TRBV5-1 and J is TRBJ2-2; D gene unclear. CDR1 is SGHRS and CDR2 is YFSETQ in the germline V gene. This CDR3 comprises 14 residues. Trimming took off 4 bases at V and 0 bases at J, with 7 bases between the two ends. This chain's CDR3 is CASSPPTNTGELFF. CDR3 sequence (DNA): TGCGCCAGCAGCCCCCCTACGAACACCGGGGAGCTGTTTTTT.

The genes are TRBV2 and TRBJ2-7; D uncertain. The CDR3 has 12 residues. CDR1 SNHLY and CDR2 FYNNEI come from the germline V gene. V lost 3 bases, J lost 3 bases, and 6 bases lay in between. The CDR3 loop reads CASSERDYEQYF. Written as DNA, the CDR3 is TGTGCCAGCAGTGAGCGTGACTACGAGCAGTACTTC.